The source of this T cell receptor (beta chain) is a study of beta chain features in type 1 diabetes. Of the isolated RNA, all was reverse transcribed, and so the sequenced material was expressed TCRB transcripts. The protocol was immunoSEQ multiplex PCR, while the TCRdb copy is restricted to in-frame clones and leaves out a portion. The sample lists about 28,000 clones, 65% occurring once. Study outcomes and limitations: Type 1 diabetes patients had TCRB CDR3s that were shorter (moderately but significantly so) in all four CD4+ subsets. Insertions were fewer and deletions more numerous at VDJ junctions in type 1 diabetes patients.

V was shortened by 5 bases and J by 2 bases, with 10 bases between the two germline ends. Germline CDR1 is WSHSY and CDR2 is SAAADI. The CDR3 extends over 15 amino acids. A note on this clone: What it binds is not known.

The TCR sequence derives from a woman in her 30s with type 1 diabetes. The chain links TRBV10-2 to TRBJ2-6; D is uncertain. Specimen: Tregs from blood. The CDR3 sequence is CASSFPSAGANVLTF. CDR3 bases: TGCGCCAGCAGTTTCCCCAGCGCTGGGGCCAACGTCCTGACTTTC.